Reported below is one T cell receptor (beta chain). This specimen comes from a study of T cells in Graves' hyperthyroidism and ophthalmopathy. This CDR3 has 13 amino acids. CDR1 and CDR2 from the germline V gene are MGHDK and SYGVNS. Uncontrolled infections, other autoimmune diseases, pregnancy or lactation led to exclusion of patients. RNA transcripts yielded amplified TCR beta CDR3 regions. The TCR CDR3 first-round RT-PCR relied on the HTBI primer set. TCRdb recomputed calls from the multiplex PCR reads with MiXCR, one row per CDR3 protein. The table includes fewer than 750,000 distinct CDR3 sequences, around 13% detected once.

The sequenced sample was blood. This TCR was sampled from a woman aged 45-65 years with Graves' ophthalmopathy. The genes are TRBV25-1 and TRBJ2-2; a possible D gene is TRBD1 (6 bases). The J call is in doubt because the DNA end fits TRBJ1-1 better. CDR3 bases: TGTGCCAGCAGAAAAACAGGGTATGAGGGAGCTTTCTTT. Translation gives CASRKTGYEGAFF.